This T cell receptor beta chain is drawn from a study of blood T cell repertoires in COVID-19. Background on the study: The cDNA or gDNA used as material had been derived from T cells, B-cell-depleted T cells, or PBMCs.

The CDR3 is 16 amino acids. The V gene's germline CDR1 is SGHTS and CDR2 YDEGEE. V shed 5 bases and J shed 0 bases, with 16 bases lying between them. In the authors' workflow: Nucleated cell number was recorded as an estimate derived from reference gene primer amplification. Only in-frame clones appear in the TCRdb table, and some are missing; sequencing was by immunoSEQ multiplex PCR. The DNA was the basis for D and trimming; V, J and clone size are from that table. The table has some 270,000 clones, 80% to 90% seen once; the top ten hold roughly 4%. Enrolled through a virtual design, the participants were between about 18 and 100 years of age and came from 24 US areas.

The rearrangement joins TRBV5-8 to TRBJ2-3; D unresolved. The sequence derives from a woman in her 30s who had recovered from COVID-19. Sequencing was done on a sample of PBMCs or T cells enriched from blood (not recorded which). In DNA form, the CDR3 reads TGTGCCAGCAGTTATTATGAATCGGTTAGCACAGATACGCAGTATTTT. It is translated as CASSYYESVSTDTQYF.